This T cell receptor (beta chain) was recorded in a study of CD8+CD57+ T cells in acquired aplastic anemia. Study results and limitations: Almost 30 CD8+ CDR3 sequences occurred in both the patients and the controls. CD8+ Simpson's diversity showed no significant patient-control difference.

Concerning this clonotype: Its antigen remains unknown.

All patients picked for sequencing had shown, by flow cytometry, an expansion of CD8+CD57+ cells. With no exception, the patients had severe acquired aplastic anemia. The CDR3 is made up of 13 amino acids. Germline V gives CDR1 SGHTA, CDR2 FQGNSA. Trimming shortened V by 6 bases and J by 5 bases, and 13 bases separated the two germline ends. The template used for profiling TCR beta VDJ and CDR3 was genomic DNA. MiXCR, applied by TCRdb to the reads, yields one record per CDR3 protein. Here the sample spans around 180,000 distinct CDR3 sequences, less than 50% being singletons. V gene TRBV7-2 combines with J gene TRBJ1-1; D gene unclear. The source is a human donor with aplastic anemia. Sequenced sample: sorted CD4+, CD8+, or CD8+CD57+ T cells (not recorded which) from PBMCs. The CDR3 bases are TGTGCCAGCAGATTGGTCGGGAGTACTGAAGCTTTCTTT. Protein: CASRLVGSTEAFF.